Listed below are T cell receptor beta chains from one sample, sequenced in a study of blood T cell repertoires in COVID-19. Sequencing was performed with immunoSEQ multiplex PCR; in TCRdb, only in-frame clones are kept and a portion is missing. Here the sample spans about 200,000 clones, less than 90% being singletons. The sequencing sample was made of peripheral blood. Every receptor here comes from a woman between 45 and 65 years old with acute or convalescent COVID-19. The CDR3 runs from the conserved cysteine through the conserved F or W. The D gene is left open where the match is weak. Clone size appears in some rows only: once, few, many, or a class for an expanded clone.

>.|.|TRBJ2-2|TRBV6-6
TGTGCCAGCAGCCTTCCCCGTGTTCGGGTCGGGGAGCTGTTTTTT
CASSLPRVRVGELFF
>.|.|TRBJ1-1|TRBV20-1
TGCAGTGCTAGAGAACGGGTGGAAGCTTTCTTT
CSARERVEAFF
>.|.|TRBJ1-2|TRBV5-4
TGTGCCAGCAGCTTGGACAGGGACAACTATGGCTACACCTTC
CASSLDRDNYGYTF
>.|.|TRBJ2-6|TRBV18
TGTGCCAGCTCACCCGGGGCTGGGGCCAACGTCCTGACTTTC
CASSPGAGANVLTF
>.|once|TRBJ2-7|TRBV24-1
TGTGCCACCAGTGACTCTTTCTCCTACGAGCAGTACTTC
CATSDSFSYEQYF
>TRBD1|.|TRBJ1-3|TRBV27
TGTGCCAGCAGGGCAGGGGGCCTTGGAAACACCATATATTTT
CASRAGGLGNTIYF
>TRBD1|.|TRBJ2-3|TRBV5-1
TGCGCCAGCAGCTTACCCTCCGGGACAGGGTTAGATACGCAGTATTTT
CASSLPSGTGLDTQYF
>TRBD1|.|TRBJ2-1|TRBV6-4
TGTGCCAGCAGTGACTCGGGGACAGGGCAGGGTGAGCAGTTCTTC
CASSDSGTGQGEQFF
>TRBD1|.|TRBJ2-1|TRBV2
TGTGCCAGCAGGAATTCAGGGGGCAGCAATGAGCAGTTCTTC
CASRNSGGSNEQFF
>TRBD2|once|TRBJ2-7|TRBV18
TGTGCCAGCTCGCCCCCGGGGGGGGGCCACCGCTCCTACGAGCAGTACTTC
CASSPPGGGHRSYEQYF
>.|.|TRBJ1-3|TRBV4-3
TGCGCCAGCAGCCAACGAGGGTTGGACACCATATATTTT
CASSQRGLDTIYF